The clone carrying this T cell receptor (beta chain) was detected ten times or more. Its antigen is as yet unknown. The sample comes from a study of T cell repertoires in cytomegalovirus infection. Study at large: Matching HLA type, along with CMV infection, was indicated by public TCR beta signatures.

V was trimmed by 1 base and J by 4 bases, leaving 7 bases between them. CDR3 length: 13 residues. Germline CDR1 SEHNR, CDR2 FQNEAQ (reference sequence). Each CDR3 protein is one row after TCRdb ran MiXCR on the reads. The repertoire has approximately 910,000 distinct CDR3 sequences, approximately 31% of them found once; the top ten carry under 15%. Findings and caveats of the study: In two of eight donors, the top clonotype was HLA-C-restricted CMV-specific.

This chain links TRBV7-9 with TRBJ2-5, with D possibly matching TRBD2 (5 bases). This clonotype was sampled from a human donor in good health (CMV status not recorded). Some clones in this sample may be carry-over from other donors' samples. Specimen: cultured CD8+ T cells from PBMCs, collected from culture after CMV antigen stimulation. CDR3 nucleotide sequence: TGTGCCAGCAGCTTAGGAGGGATAGAGACCCAGTACTTC. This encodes CASSLGGIETQYF.